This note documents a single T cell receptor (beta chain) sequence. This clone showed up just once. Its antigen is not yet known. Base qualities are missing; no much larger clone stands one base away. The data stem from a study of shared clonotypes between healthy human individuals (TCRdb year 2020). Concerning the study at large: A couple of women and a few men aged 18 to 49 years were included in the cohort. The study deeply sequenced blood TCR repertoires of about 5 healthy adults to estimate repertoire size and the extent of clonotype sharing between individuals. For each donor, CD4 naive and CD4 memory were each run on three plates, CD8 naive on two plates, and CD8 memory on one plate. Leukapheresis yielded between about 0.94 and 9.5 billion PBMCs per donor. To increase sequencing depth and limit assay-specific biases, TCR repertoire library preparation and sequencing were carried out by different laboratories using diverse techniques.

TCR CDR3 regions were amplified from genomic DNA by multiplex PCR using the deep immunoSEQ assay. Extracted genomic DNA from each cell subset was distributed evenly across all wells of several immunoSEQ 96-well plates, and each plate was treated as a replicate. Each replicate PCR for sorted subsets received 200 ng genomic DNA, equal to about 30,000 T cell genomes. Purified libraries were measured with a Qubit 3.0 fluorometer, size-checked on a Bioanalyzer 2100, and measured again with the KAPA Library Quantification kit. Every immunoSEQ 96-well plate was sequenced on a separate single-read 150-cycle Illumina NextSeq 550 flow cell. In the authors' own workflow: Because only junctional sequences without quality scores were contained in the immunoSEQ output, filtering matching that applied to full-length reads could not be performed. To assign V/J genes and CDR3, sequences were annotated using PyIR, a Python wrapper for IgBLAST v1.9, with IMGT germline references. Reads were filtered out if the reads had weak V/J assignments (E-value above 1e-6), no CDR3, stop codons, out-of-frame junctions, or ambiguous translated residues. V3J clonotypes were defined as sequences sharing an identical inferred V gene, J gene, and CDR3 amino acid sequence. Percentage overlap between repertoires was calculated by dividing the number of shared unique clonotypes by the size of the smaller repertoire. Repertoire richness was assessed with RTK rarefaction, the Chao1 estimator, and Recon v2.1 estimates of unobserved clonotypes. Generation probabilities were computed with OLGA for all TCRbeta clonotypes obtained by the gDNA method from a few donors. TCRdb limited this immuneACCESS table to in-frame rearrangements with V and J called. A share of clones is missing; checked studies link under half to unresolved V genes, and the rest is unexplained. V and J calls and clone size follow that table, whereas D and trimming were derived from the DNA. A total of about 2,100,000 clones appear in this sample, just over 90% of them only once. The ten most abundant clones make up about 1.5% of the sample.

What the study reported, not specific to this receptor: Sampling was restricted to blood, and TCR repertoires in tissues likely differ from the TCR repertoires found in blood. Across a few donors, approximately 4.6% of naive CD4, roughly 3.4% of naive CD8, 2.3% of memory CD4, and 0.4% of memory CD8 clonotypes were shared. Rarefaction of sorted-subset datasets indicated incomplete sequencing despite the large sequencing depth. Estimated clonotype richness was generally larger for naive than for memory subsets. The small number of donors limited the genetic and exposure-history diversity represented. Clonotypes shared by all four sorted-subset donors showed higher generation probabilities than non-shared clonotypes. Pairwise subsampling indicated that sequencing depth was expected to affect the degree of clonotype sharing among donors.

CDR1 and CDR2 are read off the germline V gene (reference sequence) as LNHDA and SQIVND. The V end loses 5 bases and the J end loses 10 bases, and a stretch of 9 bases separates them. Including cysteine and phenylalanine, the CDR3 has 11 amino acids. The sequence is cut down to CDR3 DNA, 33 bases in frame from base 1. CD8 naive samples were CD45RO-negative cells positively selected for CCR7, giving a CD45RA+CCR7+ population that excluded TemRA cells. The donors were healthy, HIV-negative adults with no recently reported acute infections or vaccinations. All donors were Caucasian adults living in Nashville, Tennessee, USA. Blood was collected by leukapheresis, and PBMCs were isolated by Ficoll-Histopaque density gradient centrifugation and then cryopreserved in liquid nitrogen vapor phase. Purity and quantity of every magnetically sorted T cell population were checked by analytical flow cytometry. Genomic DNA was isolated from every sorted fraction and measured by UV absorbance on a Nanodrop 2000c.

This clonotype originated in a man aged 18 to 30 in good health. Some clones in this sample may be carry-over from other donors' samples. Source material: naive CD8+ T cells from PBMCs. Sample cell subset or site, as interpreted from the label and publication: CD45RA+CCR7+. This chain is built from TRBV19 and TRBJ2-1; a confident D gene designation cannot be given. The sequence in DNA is TGTGCCAGTAGTGGTCCAGAAGAGCAGTTCTTC. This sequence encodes CASSGPEEQFF.